Each of the 28 T cell receptor beta chains below was sequenced from the same sample in a study of CD8 T cells in ankylosing spondylitis. The study's findings and limits: Ankylosing spondylitis blood appeared to carry a characteristic TCR beta motif of roughly eight highly homologous variants.

Their target antigens are unknown. In TCRdb, the 5' RACE reads were re-called with MiXCR into one record per CDR3 protein. The data contain just under 550,000 distinct CDR3 sequences, roughly 13% of them seen just once; the ten biggest clones take up approximately 7%. The specimen sequenced was blood, either unsorted or a sorted T cell fraction (not recorded which). All receptors come from a male donor with ankylosing spondylitis.

The CDR3 loop is CASSYTRGDSYEQYF. In DNA, the CDR3 is TGTGCCAGCAGTTACACAAGGGGGGATTCCTACGAGCAGTACTTC. This rearrangement joins TRBV6-5 to TRBJ2-7; tentatively, D is TRBD1 or TRBD2 (6 bases each). The CDR3 consists of 15 residues. V was pared by 2 bases and J by 1 base, with 12 bases between. Germline assignment: CDR1 MNHEY and CDR2 SVGAGI.

The V gene is TRBV15, the J gene TRBJ2-2; D possibly uses TRBD1 or TRBD2 (5 bases each). The germline gives CDR1 LNHNV, CDR2 YYDKDF (reference sequence). The CDR3 consists of 14 residues. V was pared by 5 bases and J by 3 bases, with 10 bases between. The CDR3 coding sequence is TGTGCCACCAGCCGGGACGCGCACACCGGGGAGCTGTTTTTT. Amino acids: CATSRDAHTGELFF.

CDR3 protein: CASSLGEVGDTQYF. As DNA, the CDR3 is TGTGCCAGCAGCTTAGGGGAGGTTGGAGATACGCAGTATTTT. The V gene is TRBV7-9, the J gene TRBJ2-3; a possible D gene is TRBD2 (6 bases). The CDR3 sequence is 14 residues long. Trimming removed 1 base from V and 5 bases from J, with 10 bases in between. The germline V gene encodes CDR1 SEHNR and CDR2 FQNEAQ (reference sequence). The full variable domain, its missing parts supplied by reference TRBV7-9 and TRBJ2-3, is DTGVSQNPRHKITKRGQNVTFRCDPISEHNRLYWYRQTLGQGPEFLTYFQNEAQLEKSRLLSDRFSAERPKGSFSTLEIQRTEQGDSAMYLCASSLGEVGDTQYFGPGTRLTVL.

This clonotype came up many times. This chain connects TRBV11-2 to TRBJ2-1, with D hard to call. V was cut by 6 bases and J by 0 bases, with 12 bases left in between. Germline assignment: CDR1 SGHAT and CDR2 FQNNGV. CDR3 length: 15 residues. In nucleotides, the CDR3 is TGTGCCAGCAGAAAGTATAGTGGCTCCTACAATGAGCAGTTCTTC. It yields the protein CASRKYSGSYNEQFF.

Concerning this clonotype: A read error may produce the germline difference seen at one junction end. The CDR3 nucleotides read TGCGCCAGCAGCGTTCGAAGGGGTTCGAACACTGAAGCTTCCTTT. Translation gives CASSVRRGSNTEASF. This chain links TRBV5-1 with TRBJ1-1; D is perhaps TRBD1 (5 bases). Germline loops: CDR1 SGHRS, CDR2 YFSETQ. The CDR3 extends over 15 amino acids.

The chain employs TRBV3-1 and TRBJ2-7, with TRBD2 matching 9 bases. The CDR3 consists of 18 residues. Germline V lookup: CDR1 LGHDT, CDR2 YNNKEL (reference sequence). The trim removed 1 base at V and 3 bases at J, leaving 13 bases unmatched. The DNA for the CDR3 is TGTGCCAGCAGCCAAGGTATTGGTAGCGGGAGAGGTTACTACGAGCAGTACTTC. It yields the protein CASSQGIGSGRGYYEQYF.

V gene TRBV27 combines with J gene TRBJ2-3; 10 nucleotides agree with TRBD2. V was pared by 5 bases and J by 4 bases, with 9 bases of the junction left unmatched. The CDR3 runs to 16 residues. Germline CDR1 reads MNHEY; CDR2 reads SMNVEV (reference sequence). CDR3 nucleotide sequence: TGTGCCAGCAGTCCAGAAGCGGGAGGGCTCCCAGATACGCAGTATTTT. Amino acids: CASSPEAGGLPDTQYF.

The sample holds a few counts of this clonotype. CDR3 region: CASNPSGRVSYEQYF. In DNA form, the CDR3 reads TGCGCCAGCAATCCTAGCGGGAGGGTCTCCTACGAGCAGTACTTC. This chain links TRBV5-1 with TRBJ2-7, with 12 nucleotides matching TRBD2. This CDR3 is 15 amino acids long. In germline, CDR1 is SGHRS, CDR2 YFSETQ. The V gene end was trimmed by 6 bases and the J gene end by 0 bases; junction bases not matched to a gene: 4.

The chain is built from TRBV29-1 and TRBJ2-3; 8 nucleotides line up with TRBD2. The V and J ends lost 6 bases and 6 bases, in that order; junction bases with no gene match: 11. Germline V CDR1 and CDR2: SQVTM, ANQGSEA. This CDR3 contains 14 residues. CDR3 amino acids: CSVGGSGRMDTQYF. The CDR3 DNA is TGCAGCGTGGGGGGGAGCGGGAGAATGGATACGCAGTATTTT.

This clonotype was observed many times. The V and J genes are TRBV29-1 and TRBJ2-7; D possibly matches TRBD1 or TRBD2 (5 bases each). V lost 3 bases, J lost 0 bases, and 18 bases lay in between. The CDR3 length is 16 residues. Germline CDR1 SQVTM, CDR2 ANQGSEA. The CDR3 here is CSVESSGTGSSYEQYF. The CDR3 region has the DNA TGCAGCGTTGAGAGTTCCGGGACGGGGAGCTCCTACGAGCAGTACTTC.

This clonotype showed up just a few times. This chain uses TRBV12-3 or TRBV12-4 with TRBJ2-2; 14 bases line up with TRBD2. V gave up 6 bases and J gave up 5 bases; unmatched junction bases: 2. This CDR3 is 15 amino acids long. CDR3 nucleotides: TGTGCCAGCAGGGGGACTAGCGGGAGAACCGGGGAGCTGTTTTTT. This translates into CASRGTSGRTGELFF.

This chain links TRBV7-6 with TRBJ2-1, with TRBD2 matching 14 bases. Germline V lookup: CDR1 SGHVS, CDR2 FNYEAQ. After removal of 5 bases from V and 4 bases from J, the junction contained 7 bases not matched to a gene. This CDR3 has 17 amino acids. The chain's CDR3 is CASSPSGLAGVYNEQFF. The DNA for the CDR3 is TGTGCCAGCAGCCCCTCGGGACTAGCGGGAGTGTACAATGAGCAGTTCTTC. Filled out from reference TRBV7-6 and TRBJ2-1, the complete variable domain reads GAGVSQSPRYKVTKRGQDVALRCDPISGHVSLYWYRQALGQGPEFLTYFNYEAQQDKSGLPNDRFSAERPEGSISTLTIQRTEQRDSAMYRCASSPSGLAGVYNEQFFGPGTRLTVL.

This clonotype has ten or more counts. The gene calls are TRBV24-1 and TRBJ2-3, with TRBD2 matching 14 bases. V was pared by 2 bases and J by 5 bases, with 2 bases of the junction left unmatched. Germline CDR1 reads KGHDR; CDR2 reads SFDVKD. This CDR3 spans 16 amino acids. The CDR3 DNA is TGTGCCACCAGTGATTCGACTAGCGGGAGGGGAGATACGCAGTATTTT. Protein: CATSDSTSGRGDTQYF.

This clonotype was seen only a few times. The rearrangement links TRBV24-1 to TRBJ2-7; 10 nucleotides line up with TRBD2. The CDR3 contains 13 residues. The V gene's germline CDR1 is KGHDR and CDR2 SFDVKD. V shed 7 bases, J shed 6 bases, and the junction held 5 bases outside the gene matches. The CDR3 sequence is CATSEVAGGEQYF. The CDR3 DNA reads as TGTGCCACCAGCGAGGTAGCGGGAGGCGAGCAGTACTTC.

The chain recombines TRBV29-1 with TRBJ2-7; no clear D gene. The CDR3 sequence is 12 residues long. The germline CDR1 and CDR2 sequences are SQVTM and ANQGSEA. V was trimmed by 5 bases and J by 3 bases, leaving 11 bases between them. The CDR3 reads CSVQAAGYEQYV. As DNA, the CDR3 is TGCAGCGTTCAAGCAGCCGGCTACGAGCAGTACGTC.

This clonotype was recorded at least ten times. The V call is TRBV12-3 or TRBV12-4, the J call TRBJ2-1, with D unclear. V was trimmed by 2 bases and J by 7 bases, leaving 6 bases between them. CDR3 length: 12 amino acids. The CDR3 loop reads CASSLIVNEQFF. For the CDR3, the DNA is TGTGCCAGCAGTTTAATTGTAAATGAGCAGTTCTTC.

J is TRBJ2-1 and V is TRBV11-3, with D perhaps given as TRBD1 or TRBD2 (5 bases each). The germline V and J ends were trimmed by 5 bases and 10 bases, with 21 bases remaining between them. CDR1 is SGHNT, CDR2 YENEEA, per germline. The CDR3 sequence is 15 residues long. CDR3 sequence: CASSVRDAGSLEQFF. CDR3 nucleotide sequence: TGTGCCAGCAGCGTCCGGGACGCTGGTAGTCTGGAGCAGTTCTTC.

This clonotype has more than one count but fewer than ten. The V gene is TRBV20-1, the J gene TRBJ1-3; D ambiguous. Germline CDR1 is DFQATT and CDR2 is SNEGSKA (reference sequence). The germline V and J ends were trimmed by 3 bases and 2 bases, with 8 bases remaining between them. The CDR3 extends over 13 amino acids. Here the CDR3 DNA reads TGCAGTGCTAGTTGGGCAGCTGGAAACACCATATATTTT. Protein: CSASWAAGNTIYF.

Ten or more counts support this clonotype. This chain links TRBV28 with TRBJ2-5; weak D call: TRBD1 (7 bases). Trimming pared 9 bases from V and 1 base from J, leaving 18 bases between. This CDR3 is 15 amino acids long. Germline CDR1 MDHEN, CDR2 SYDVKM. The CDR3: CASGDRGTVQETQYF. The DNA of the CDR3 is TGTGCCAGTGGAGACCGCGGGACAGTCCAAGAGACCCAGTACTTC.

V usage is TRBV5-1 and J usage is TRBJ1-4; 11 nucleotides agree with TRBD1. The CDR3 sequence is 15 residues long. CDR1 SGHRS and CDR2 YFSETQ come from the germline V gene. The V segment lost 4 bases and the J segment 7 bases; nucleotides outside the gene matches: 6. The CDR3 DNA follows: TGCGCCAGCAGCGGTGGACAGGGGGCTAGTGAAAAACTGTTTTTT. It translates to CASSGGQGASEKLFF.

Ten or more counts support this clonotype. The CDR3 bases are TGTGCCAGCAGTGGGGACAGCCAAGAGACCCAGTACTTC. Translating gives CASSGDSQETQYF. This chain links TRBV27 with TRBJ2-5; 7 bases are a match to TRBD1. Germline V gene data show CDR1 as MNHEY and CDR2 as SMNVEV (reference sequence). This CDR3 is 13 amino acids long. J was trimmed by 1 base and V by 5 bases; bases with no gene match: 1.

J is TRBJ2-1 and V is TRBV5-5; no reliable D call. Germline CDR1 is SGHKS and CDR2 is YYEKEE (reference sequence). Deletions cut 4 bases from V and 9 bases from J, with 14 bases between. This CDR3 is 13 amino acids long. CDR3 sequence (DNA): TGTGCCAGCAGCGTTGGCCACGCTAGTGAGCAGTTCTTC. Protein: CASSVGHASEQFF.

This chain links TRBV12-3 or TRBV12-4 with TRBJ1-5; 7 bases are a match to TRBD1. The ends lost 6 bases at V and 3 bases at J; junction bases unmatched: 5. This CDR3 comprises 14 residues. CDR3 sequence: CASSYGTDNQPQHF. The CDR3 DNA follows: TGTGCCAGCAGCTACGGGACAGACAATCAGCCCCAGCATTTT.

In its sample, this clonotype was seen a few times. The gene calls are TRBV4-1 and TRBJ2-7; tentatively, D is TRBD2 (6 bases). In germline, CDR1 is MGHRA, CDR2 YSYEKL. Trimming shortened V by 1 base and J by 3 bases, and 10 bases separated the two germline ends. The CDR3 length is 14 residues. For the CDR3, the DNA is TGCGCCAGCAGCCAAGGGGGGGAAGGCTACGAGCAGTACGTC. Residues: CASSQGGEGYEQYV.

This clonotype came up many times. The chain combines TRBV4-2 with TRBJ1-2, with 10 bases lining up with TRBD1. The V gene end was trimmed by 3 bases and the J gene end by 6 bases; junction bases not matched to a gene: 7. Germline V gives CDR1 LGHNA, CDR2 YNFKEQ. The CDR3 consists of 15 residues. The CDR3 region has the DNA TGTGCCAGCAGCCAGGAAGGGACAGGGGATCATGGCTACACCTTC. Its protein product is CASSQEGTGDHGYTF.

Many counts were recorded for this clonotype. The V gene is TRBV10-3, the J gene TRBJ2-3; 8 bases are a match to TRBD2. The CDR3 runs to 13 residues. Germline-derived CDR1 and CDR2 are ENHRY and SYGVKD. The ends lost 7 bases at V and 3 bases at J; junction bases unmatched: 3. CDR3 residues: CAITAGETDTQYF. The DNA for the CDR3 is TGTGCCATCACAGCGGGAGAAACAGATACGCAGTATTTT.

This clonotype was counted between two and nine times. The CDR3 region has the DNA TGTGCCAGCAGCCAAGGCGCAAGGGTTGGGGGCTACACCTTC. It codes for CASSQGARVGGYTF. The chain uses TRBV3-1 and TRBJ1-2, with D unclear. V lost 1 base to trimming and J lost 8 bases, with 14 bases between them. The CDR3 length is 14 residues. Germline V gives CDR1 LGHDT, CDR2 YNNKEL (reference sequence).

The chain couples TRBV6-1 to TRBJ2-7; 9 bases are shared with TRBD1. V gave up 5 bases and J gave up 6 bases; unmatched junction bases: 11. Germline CDR1 reads MNHNS; CDR2 reads SASEGT. CDR3 length: 15 residues. The CDR3 DNA sequence: TGTGCCAGCAGTCCACAGGGGGCAGGGGGTTTCGAGCAGTACGTC. Encoded protein: CASSPQGAGGFEQYV.